This T cell receptor (beta chain) came from a study of cytotoxic CD8 clonotypes in ibrutinib-treated CLL. As for the study in general: Among responders, around 24 were partial and 2 complete; after median roughly 68 months, around 15 stayed remitted and some twelve progressed. Study findings and constraints: Public clonotypes were rare and shrank or held steady on treatment.

Deep sequencing aimed at 1 in 200,000 to 1 in 1 million T cells' resolution. The repertoire was sequenced with immunoSEQ multiplex PCR; TCRdb's copy has only in-frame clones and lacks some. This sample yields around 310,000 clones, of which about 80% are seen a single time; more than 6% belongs to the top ten. Of note for this clone: Its antigen is undetermined.

Germline trimming cut 3 bases from V and 3 bases from J; bases unmatched to any gene: 4. The CDR3 sequence is 13 residues long. CDR1 SQVTM and CDR2 ANQGSEA come from the germline V gene. Sequencing used PBMCs, obtained before ibrutinib treatment. The chain recombines TRBV29-1 with TRBJ2-5, with 7 bases matching TRBD1. The receptor was derived from a human donor with chronic lymphocytic leukemia. The DNA of the CDR3 is TGCAGCGTTGAGTACGACAGGGAAGAGACCCAGTACTTC. The encoded protein is CSVEYDREETQYF.